This T cell receptor (beta chain) was obtained from a study of T-cell memory formation after mild COVID-19. Whole-study results and caveats: Among CD4+ contracting clones, most were CM and EM, and CD8+ ones EMRA. Clones that got smaller from day 15 to 85 had even CD4/CD8, while clones growing later tipped toward CD4+. That cross-reactive memory joined was suggested by some responding clones appearing in pre-infection memory.

A few counts support this clonotype. Its antigen is not identified. Germline V lookup: CDR1 MNHEY, CDR2 SVGEGT. The V gene lost 2 bases and the J gene lost 7 bases, with 5 bases spanning the gap. The CDR3 covers 11 residues. Constant-segment primers and 5'RACE yielded cDNA libraries for TCR alpha and TCR beta, each carrying sample barcodes and UMIs. MiXCR, applied by TCRdb to the 5' RACE reads, yields one record per CDR3 protein. Of about 430,000 distinct CDR3 sequences in the sample, roughly 17% were seen once. The sample was PBMCs or a T cell subset sorted from them (not recorded which). The origin of this receptor is a young man who had mild COVID-19 (a few samples of this study predate the infection). Cell type and time point are not known. V usage is TRBV6-2 or TRBV6-3 and J usage is TRBJ1-2; no definite D call. CDR3 region: CASSYPGGYTF. The CDR3 DNA reads TGTGCCAGCAGTTACCCGGGTGGCTACACCTTC.